This T cell receptor (beta chain) was sequenced for a study of graft-versus-host responses after intestinal transplantation. Measured with immunoSEQ multiplex PCR; TCRdb has only the in-frame clones, and not every one. The top ten hold roughly 0.72% of the sample, which has tens of thousands of clones, over 80% seen once. The CDR3 is 15 residues long. From germline, CDR1 is LNHDA and CDR2 SQIVND (reference sequence). Trimming stripped 5 bases from V and 6 bases from J, with 20 bases between. Comment on this clone: Its specificity is not known.

General study points: Some GvH clones were seen earlier in gut or blood, suggesting intestinal origin. After transplant, early declines in HvG clones were associated with peak levels of circulating GvH clones.

The material sequenced was PBMCs, taken 98 days after intestinal transplantation. This clonotype originated in a human patient who received an intestinal transplant, so some T cells may come from the graft donor. The chain carries TRBV19 and TRBJ2-7, with D perhaps TRBD2 (7 bases). CDR3 nucleotides: TGTGCCAGTAGTCGGAGCGGGGACATCTCCGCCGAGCAGTACTTC. This codes for CASSRSGDISAEQYF.